Listed below are T cell receptor beta chains from one sample, sequenced in a study of identifying expanded T cells in peripheral blood. Assay: immunoSEQ multiplex PCR; the TCRdb copy retains only in-frame clones and omits some. The repertoire consists of some 120,000 clones, with roughly 84% occurring once and the leading ten covering roughly 3.3%. The sample taken for sequencing was blood. The receptors stem from a person between 18 and 75 years old in good health. CDR3s include the opening cysteine and the closing phenylalanine or tryptophan. D genes are given only for firm matches. Clone size is stated in some rows and not others, as once, few, many or a class when expanded.

d_call clone_size j_call v_call cdr3_nt cdr3_aa
. . TRBJ1-1 TRBV6-5 TGTGCCAGCAGTGGAGGAGGGGAAGCTTTCTTT CASSGGGEAFF
TRBD2 . TRBJ2-1 TRBV18 TGTGCCAGCTCACCAACTAGCGGGGGAGCATACAATGAGCAGTTCTTC CASSPTSGGAYNEQFF
TRBD1 . TRBJ1-1 TRBV6-1 TGTGCCAGCAGTGAGAGAACTACAGGGGGCACTGAAGCTTTCTTT CASSERTTGGTEAFF
. . TRBJ1-2 TRBV10-3 TGTGCCATCAGTGAATCTTGGGACCGAGCTAACTATGGCTACACCTTC CAISESWDRANYGYTF
TRBD1 . TRBJ1-1 TRBV5-1 TGCGCCAGCAGTCTGCTCCAGGGGGCGAACACTGAAGCTTTCTTT CASSLLQGANTEAFF
. . TRBJ2-4 TRBV28 TGTGCCAGCACGGTTCAGGGGCTGGCCAAAAACATTCAGTACTTC CASTVQGLAKNIQYF
. . TRBJ1-2 TRBV28 TGTGCCAGCAGAACCCTCAGTTTATCAGGGGATGGCTACACCTTC CASRTLSLSGDGYTF
TRBD2 . TRBJ2-1 TRBV7-2 TGTGCCAGCAGCATAGGACTAGCAGGTGAGCAGTTCTTC CASSIGLAGEQFF
TRBD1 once TRBJ1-1 TRBV7-6 TGTGCCAGCAGCCCTAACTTACAGGGGACGAACACTGAAGCTTTCTTT CASSPNLQGTNTEAFF
. . TRBJ2-3 TRBV19 TGTGCCAGTAGTATTTTAGGGGAAGCGCAGTATTTT CASSILGEAQYF
. . TRBJ2-7 TRBV10-2 TGCGCCAGCAATAGAAGGGAGCAGTACTTC CASNRREQYF
. . TRBJ2-7 TRBV10-3 TGTGCCATCAGTGACAGGGGATACGAGCAGTACTTC CAISDRGYEQYF
TRBD2 . TRBJ2-5 TRBV7-9 TGTGCCAGCAGCTTAGTTCTAGCGGGGCTGGAGACCCAGTACTTC CASSLVLAGLETQYF
. . TRBJ2-6 TRBV27 TGTGCCAGCAGTTATGACTCTGGGGCCAACGTCCTGACTTTC CASSYDSGANVLTF
. . TRBJ1-2 TRBV9 TGTGCCAGCAGCCCCTCGGTGGACAGTTCGACGCCCTCTAACTATGGCTACACCTTC CASSPSVDSSTPSNYGYTF
. many TRBJ1-5 TRBV10-3 TGTGCCATCAGTGAGGGGGAGATTCCTTTAGAGCCCCAGCATTTT CAISEGEIPLEPQHF
. . TRBJ1-1 TRBV7-9 TGTGCCAGCAGCTTAGCGACCGGGGACCCTTCCACTGAAGCTTTCTTT CASSLATGDPSTEAFF
. . TRBJ2-7 TRBV6-6 TGTGCCAGCAGTTACACGTTAAAGGGAGGAGGCGACGAGCAGTACTTC CASSYTLKGGGDEQYF
TRBD1 . TRBJ1-6 TRBV6-5 TGTGCCAGCACCCAGACAGGGTATAATTCACCCCTCCACTTT CASTQTGYNSPLHF
. few TRBJ1-2 TRBV14 TGTGCCAGCAGCCACGCAAGAGGCGATGGCTACACCTTC CASSHARGDGYTF
TRBD1 . TRBJ1-2 TRBV7-8 TGTGCCAGTTCATTGGACAGGTTCGATGGCTACACCTTC CASSLDRFDGYTF
. . TRBJ1-2 TRBV5-1 TGCGCCAGCAGCTTGGCCGGGGTAGCGGGTATGGATGGCTACACCTTC CASSLAGVAGMDGYTF
. . TRBJ1-5 TRBV18 TGTGCCAGCTCACCAGGGGTTCTGGGGGCTGGTCAGCCCCAGCATTTT CASSPGVLGAGQPQHF
. . TRBJ1-1 TRBV5-6 TGTGCCAGCAGCTTTGAACAGGGATCGAACACTGAAGCTTTCTTT CASSFEQGSNTEAFF